Listed here are 5 T cell receptor beta chains from one sample, sequenced in a study of T-cell reconstitution after alpha-beta-depleted transplantation in children (TCRdb year 2016). The library was obtained by PCR. TCRdb records Illumina HiSeq 2500 as the sequencer. To normalize quantification of the TCRbeta repertoire, the TCR libraries were built with molecular barcoding that relied on unique molecular identifiers. In-frame beta chains were kept once TCRdb had trimmed the public reads at Q25 with fastp and called clones with MiXCR. Each record represents a unique CDR3 protein, reported with the most common genes and DNA among its rows. The sample table lists 600,000 to 700,000 distinct CDR3 sequences, approximately 17% of them with a count of one. The ten largest make up 1.1% of the sample. Sample: PBMCs from the stem cell graft donor, taken from the stem cell graft. These receptors all come from a human donor who donated a stem cell graft to a child with acute myeloid leukemia.

The chain joins TRBV18 to TRBJ1-5; D is ambiguous. V was pared by 10 bases and J by 3 bases, with 13 bases between. CDR3 length: 13 amino acids. Germline CDR1 reads KGHSH; CDR2 reads LQKENI. CDR3 sequence (DNA): TGTGCCACCGCGCACAGTTACAATCAGCCCCAGCATTTT. The encoded protein is CATAHSYNQPQHF. The full variable domain, its missing parts supplied by reference TRBV18 and TRBJ1-5, is NAGVMQNPRHLVRRRGQEARLRCSPMKGHSHVYWYRQLPEEGLKFMVYLQKENIIDESGMPKERFSAEFPKEGPSILRIQQVVRGDSAAYFCATAHSYNQPQHFGDGTRLSIL.

On this clonotype itself: A much larger clone differs from this one at a single base, so this may be a read error. The chain combines TRBV5-5 with TRBJ2-7, with D possibly matching TRBD1 (6 bases). The CDR3 covers 17 residues. Germline V CDR1 and CDR2: SGHKS, YYEKEE (reference sequence). The germline V and J ends were trimmed by 3 bases and 6 bases, with 25 bases remaining between them. CDR3 in amino acids: CASSWADRPTNQCEQYF. CDR3 DNA sequence: TGTGCCAGCAGCTGGGCCGACAGGCCGACAAATCAGTGCGAGCAGTACTTC.

The V and J genes are TRBV4-3 and TRBJ2-3; 13 nucleotides align to TRBD2. The V segment lost 3 bases and the J segment 5 bases; nucleotides outside the gene matches: 5. The CDR3 covers 16 residues. The germline gives CDR1 LGHNA, CDR2 YSLEER. The CDR3 spells CASSHGLAGVGDTQYF. The CDR3 nucleotides read TGCGCCAGCAGCCACGGACTAGCGGGGGTCGGAGATACGCAGTATTTT.

The J gene is TRBJ2-7, the V gene TRBV30; D possibly uses TRBD1 or TRBD2 (6 bases each). The germline V and J ends were trimmed by 1 base and 5 bases, with 15 bases remaining between them. The germline V gene has CDR1 GTSNPN and CDR2 SVGIG (reference sequence). CDR3 length equals 14 residues. The CDR3 is CAWSARGAVNEQYF. The DNA of the CDR3 is TGTGCCTGGAGTGCAAGGGGGGCCGTGAACGAGCAGTACTTC.

A few counts support this clonotype. The V and J genes are TRBV7-9 and TRBJ2-7; D call uncertain. Germline assignment: CDR1 SEHNR and CDR2 FQNEAQ (reference sequence). V was pared by 3 bases and J by 8 bases, with 17 bases between. The CDR3 is 14 residues long. The DNA of the CDR3 is TGTGCCAGCAGCTTTGGCGGTACGTCGGATCAGCAGTACTTC. Translation gives CASSFGGTSDQQYF.